The next 7 T cell receptor gamma chains were all read from a single sample in a study of gamma-delta chains in newborns, infants, children. TCRdb used CATT to re-call clones from the reads. The sample carries hundreds of gamma-chain clones, 39% recorded once. The sequenced material came from blood. The receptors stem from a child who was a newborn, infant or young child, either healthy, febrile or measles-vaccinated (not recorded which).

Regarding this clone: This sample also contains other DNA sequences that code for the same CDR3. V gene TRGV9 combines with J gene TRGJP. Assignment of the J gene here rests on matching the DNA to germline, because TCRdb gives none. The length of the CDR3 is 18 residues. J lost 10 bases, V lost 3 bases, and 15 bases had no gene match. Germline V gives CDR1 GITISATS, CDR2 ISYDGTV (reference sequence). CDR3: CALWEPQGFFLGKKIKVF. For the CDR3, the DNA is TGTGCCTTGTGGGAGCCCCAAGGGTTTTTTTTGGGCAAAAAAATCAAGGTATTT.

This clone was found a few times. The chain links TRGV9 to TRGJP. Germline matching of the DNA provided the J gene here, since TCRdb leaves it blank. This CDR3 is built from 15 residues. V trimming: 4 bases; J trimming: 6 bases; junction bases outside the gene matches: 3. The germline gives CDR1 GITISATS, CDR2 ISYDGTV (reference sequence). The CDR3 spells CALWDGELGKKIKVF. For the CDR3, the DNA is TGTGCCTTGTGGGATGGAGAGTTGGGCAAAAAAATCAAGGTATTT.

This clone was recorded a few times. Other DNA sequences in this sample translate to the same CDR3. There is no J gene call, but TRGV9 is given as the V gene. The CDR3 covers 16 residues. Germline V gives CDR1 GITISATS, CDR2 ISYDGTV (reference sequence). CDR3 region: CALWEVREVGKKIKVF. Here the CDR3 DNA reads TGTGCCTTGTGGGAGGTGCGAGAGGTGGGCAAAAAAATAAAGGTCTTT.

This clone occurred a few times. An end of the junction differs from the germline gene, which may be a read error. The chain recombines TRGV9 with TRGJ1 or TRGJ2. Germline assignment: CDR1 GITISATS and CDR2 ISYDGTV (reference sequence). The CDR3 contains 12 residues. CDR3 nucleotide sequence: TGTGCCCTGTGGGAGTTGTATTATAAGAAACTCTTT. This codes for CALWELYYKKLF.

This clone was detected a few times. A much larger clone lies a single base off, so this may be a read error. Other nucleotide sequences from this sample produce the same CDR3. This chain connects TRGV9 to TRGJP. The J gene, left out of TCRdb, was set here by checking the DNA against germline. V dropped 0 bases and J dropped 7; count of bases not matched to a gene: 3. The CDR3 extends over 16 amino acids. Germline CDR1 GITISATS, CDR2 ISYDGTV (reference sequence). CDR3 nucleotide sequence: TGTGCCTTGTGGGAGGTGAGGGAGTTGGGCAAAAAAATCAAGGTATTT. It codes for CALWEVRELGKKIKVF.

This clone was seen a few times. A read error likely explains this, since a far larger clone differs by one base. This chain joins TRGV9 and TRGJP. TCRdb is silent on the J gene; assignment here came from matching the DNA to germline. Germline V gene lookup returns CDR1 GITISATS and CDR2 ISYDGTV (reference sequence). This CDR3 contains 15 residues. CDR3 bases: TGTGCCTCGTGGGAGCAAGAGTTGGGCAAAAAAATCAAGGTATTT. It yields the protein CASWEQELGKKIKVF.

This clone is large in the sample. The sample contains more than one DNA sequence encoding this CDR3. The V and J genes are TRGV9 and TRGJP. This CDR3 is built from 16 residues. Germline V gene sequence: CDR1 GITISATS, CDR2 ISYDGTV (reference sequence). Trimming cost V 1 base and J 5 bases; bases outside gene matches: 2. The CDR3 bases are TGTGCCTTGTGGGAGGTTAAAGAGTTGGGCAAAAAAATCAAGGTATTT. This codes for CALWEVKELGKKIKVF.